The clone carrying this T cell receptor beta chain was seen repeatedly, ten times or more. This CDR3 is built from 12 residues. With 0 bases removed from V and 3 bases from J, the gap between germline ends came to 5 bases. Germline assignment: CDR1 DFQATT and CDR2 SNEGSKA (reference sequence). Construction of the TCRbeta library involved unique molecular identifiers. Each CDR3 protein gets one entry after TCRdb re-called the PCR reads with MiXCR. The sample holds 640,000 or so distinct CDR3 sequences, around 17% seen once. This sample stems from a study of T-cell reconstitution after alpha-beta-depleted transplantation in children.

The V gene is TRBV20-1, the J gene TRBJ1-2, with D perhaps TRBD1 (5 bases). The TCR was taken from a human donor who donated a stem cell graft to a child with acute myeloid leukemia. The material was PBMCs from the stem cell graft donor, obtained from the stem cell graft. As DNA, the CDR3 is TGCAGTGCTAGAGAAGGGGACTATGGCTACACCTTC. It is translated as CSAREGDYGYTF.